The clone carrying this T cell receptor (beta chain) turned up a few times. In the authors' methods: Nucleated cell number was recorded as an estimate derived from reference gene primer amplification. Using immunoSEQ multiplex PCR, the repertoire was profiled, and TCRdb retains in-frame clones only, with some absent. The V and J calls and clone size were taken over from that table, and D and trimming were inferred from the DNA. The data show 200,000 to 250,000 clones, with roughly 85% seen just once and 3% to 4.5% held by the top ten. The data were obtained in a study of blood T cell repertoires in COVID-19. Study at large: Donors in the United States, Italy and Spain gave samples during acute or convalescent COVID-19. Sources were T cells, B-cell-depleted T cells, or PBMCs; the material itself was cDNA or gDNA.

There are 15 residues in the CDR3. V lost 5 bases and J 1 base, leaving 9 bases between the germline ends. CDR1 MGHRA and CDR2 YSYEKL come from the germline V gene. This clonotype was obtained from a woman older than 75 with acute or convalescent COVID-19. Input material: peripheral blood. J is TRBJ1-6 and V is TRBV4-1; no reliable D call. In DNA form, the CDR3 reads TGCGCCAGCAGCAATGGGAGGTCCTATAATTCACCCCTCCACTTT. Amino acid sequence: CASSNGRSYNSPLHF.